The clone carrying this T cell receptor (beta chain) occurred a few times. Its cognate antigen is unknown. The sample is drawn from a study of regulatory T cells in long-lasting Graves disease. Time point: newly diagnosed GD, antithyroid drugs for less than 3 months. Extracted RNA from PBMCs served as the source of the TCR library. Arm-PCR of CDR3 regions and iRepertoire HTBI primers were the basis on which TCR beta libraries were built. TCRdb reprocessed the multiplex PCR reads with MiXCR, giving one entry per CDR3 protein. The sample records about 620,000 distinct CDR3 sequences, about 15% being singletons. Points from the study as a whole: Not thyroid tissue but only peripheral blood was studied. Limited sample numbers may have lowered accuracy.

The same data also contributed to another study, on T cells in Graves' hyperthyroidism and ophthalmopathy. According to that study: Graves' hyperthyroidism was deemed stable absent ophthalmopathy progression within 18 months. TCR CDR3 underwent first-round RT-PCR with the HTBI primer set.

This clonotype originated in a woman aged 25 to 39 with Graves disease. Material: peripheral blood mononuclear cells (PBMCs), obtained at new diagnosis, from a patient treated with antithyroid drugs.

Written as DNA, the CDR3 is TGCAGCGCAGCGGCTGACGGGGATGAGCAGTTCTTC. Its protein is CSAAADGDEQFF. This chain links TRBV29-1 with TRBJ2-1, with D possibly being TRBD2 (5 bases). The CDR3 totals 12 residues. Germline V gene sequence: CDR1 SQVTM, CDR2 ANQGSEA. V dropped 7 bases and J dropped 8 bases, with 15 bases sitting between them.